A selection of T cell receptor beta chains follows, all from one sample in a study of shared clonotypes between healthy human individuals. Measured with immunoSEQ multiplex PCR; TCRdb has only the in-frame clones, and not every one. This sample has 2 million to 2.5 million clones, with 95% found just once. The sample was naive CD4+ T cells sorted from blood. The receptors here all came from a man younger than 30 in good health. The CDR3 runs from the conserved cysteine through the conserved F or W. The order of the fields is CDR3 protein, V gene, J gene, clone size. For some rows the clone size is stated as once, few or many, or as a class when expanded; others skip it.

cdr3_aa: CASSDWTELNEKLFF
v_call: TRBV7-9
j_call: TRBJ1-4
clone_size: NA

cdr3_aa: CASSPVGGLGNQPQHF
v_call: TRBV5-1
j_call: TRBJ1-5
clone_size: NA

cdr3_aa: CASSVGTAINEKLFF
v_call: TRBV9
j_call: TRBJ1-4
clone_size: NA

cdr3_aa: CASGPGGLSNQPQHF
v_call: TRBV7-2
j_call: TRBJ1-5
clone_size: NA

cdr3_aa: CASSVGKGQGEVWEQYF
v_call: TRBV7-9
j_call: TRBJ2-7
clone_size: few

cdr3_aa: CASSRQGWNTIYF
v_call: TRBV7-9
j_call: TRBJ1-3
clone_size: once

cdr3_aa: CASSPQSDGDGYTF
v_call: TRBV7-9
j_call: TRBJ1-2
clone_size: NA

cdr3_aa: CASSSYRGRGTEAFF
v_call: TRBV6-5
j_call: TRBJ1-1
clone_size: NA

cdr3_aa: CAWSVRASQETQYF
v_call: TRBV30
j_call: TRBJ2-5
clone_size: NA

cdr3_aa: CASSLGEANEQFF
v_call: TRBV7-8
j_call: TRBJ2-1
clone_size: NA

cdr3_aa: CASSLLTGGSYNEQFF
v_call: TRBV7-2
j_call: TRBJ2-1
clone_size: NA

cdr3_aa: CASSLTGGGRETQYF
v_call: TRBV7-9
j_call: TRBJ2-5
clone_size: NA